This T cell receptor beta chain emerged from a study of memory CD4+ T cells and cytomegalovirus serostatus (dated by TCRdb to the late 2010s). Study-level background: The cohort comprised 33 healthy Belgian adults, 9 CMV seropositive and some 24 CMV seronegative. The study sequenced CD4+ memory TCRbeta repertoires of a Belgian cohort with known cytomegalovirus serostatus to replicate a published TCR-based CMV serostatus classifier. The investigation overall reported the following: Only CD4+CD45RO+ memory cells were sequenced, in contrast to the original study, in which naive and memory CD4+ and CD8+ populations were covered. On the Belgian cohort, the classifier based on the original framework reached a median bootstrapped AUC of roughly 0.96, with a 95% CI of 0.76-1.00. The results were interpreted as suggesting that the CMV-associated TCR signature is largely present in the CD4+ memory repertoire. For CMV serostatus prediction, a median bootstrapped AUC of about 0.94 was reached with the original framework, and a median bootstrapped AUC of about 0.91 was reached with a US-trained random forest. Among the 160 or so previously reported CMV-associated TCRbeta sequences, approximately 67 showed up in the CD4+ memory repertoires, with each one found in between one and five individuals.

From cysteine to phenylalanine, the CDR3 is 13 amino acids long. Here the CDR3 DNA is all that survives: 39 bases in frame from base 1. The germline V gene (reference sequence) gives CDR1 as GTSNPN and CDR2 as SVGIG. After removal of 4 bases from V and 6 bases from J, the junction retains 5 bases not matched to a gene. A FACSAria II was used to sort memory CD4+ T cells, defined as single viable CD3+CD4+CD8-CD45RO+ cells. CMV serostatus was assessed using a Roche Elecsys assay, by which serum IgG against CMV pp150, pp28, p38 and p52 was detected. After thawing, total CD4+ T cells were enriched by positive selection with CD4 magnetic microbeads. The samples came from a separate study whose specific focus was interrogating the CD4+ T cell memory repertoire. Peripheral blood mononuclear cells were isolated and cryopreserved following standard operating procedures; serum was stored at -80 °C. CD3-PerCP (BW264/56), CD4-APC (RPA-T4), CD45RO-PE (UCHT1) and CD8-Pacific Orange (3B5) antibodies were used for staining, and non-viable cells were excluded with Sytox blue.

With regard to this clone: The specificity of this receptor is unknown. One base away there is no much larger clone; base qualities are not given.

The Quick-DNA Microprep Kit was used to extract genomic DNA from the sorted cells. Amplification of TCRbeta DNA was done with the immunoSEQ hsTCRbeta kit, following the protocol from the manufacturer. An Illumina MiSeq instrument was used to sequence the TCRbeta libraries. The study's processing was this. Removing out-of-frame sequences left approximately 2,400,000 distinct TCRbeta sequences, an average of around 70,000 per individual. Each individual was scored according to the count of around 160 previously reported CMV-associated TCRbeta sequences and the total productive distinct TCRbeta count. A beta-binomial model was reimplemented in Python, and scikit-learn random forests with default parameters were trained on US cohort data. Classifier performance on the Belgian cohort was reported as the median AUC with percentile confidence intervals calculated over 10,000 bootstrap iterations. The source is immuneACCESS, and TCRdb retained only in-frame sequences with V and J called. Part of the clones is not carried over; for the studies checked, unresolved V genes explain less than half of this, and the remainder is unexplained. V and J calls and clone size follow that table, whereas D and trimming were derived from the DNA. The sample table holds fewer than 50,000 clones, of which about 79% were seen once. Around 1.1% of the sample rests with the top ten.

The chain is made from TRBV30 and TRBJ2-2; TRBD2 fits 7 bases in the junction. This clonotype was obtained from an adult in good health and CMV-seronegative. The sequencing input was memory CD4+ T cells from blood. CDR3 sequence: CAWTAGSSGELFF. The nucleotide sequence is given as TGTGCCTGGACAGCGGGGTCCTCCGGGGAGCTGTTTTTT.